Listed below are T cell receptor beta chains from one sample, sequenced in a study of shared clonotypes between healthy human individuals. The data were produced by immunoSEQ multiplex PCR, yet TCRdb's version contains in-frame clones alone and is incomplete. Among over 400,000 clones listed, about 72% were seen once. Sequencing used PBMCs. The receptors were gathered from a woman aged 35 to 49 in good health. Some clones in this sample may be carry-over from other donors' samples. Both conserved end residues are part of each CDR3. A D gene is named only where the DNA matches it firmly. A row's size may be missing; if present it is once, few, many or a size class.

J gene,V gene,clone size,D gene,CDR3 DNA,CDR3 protein
TRBJ2-7,TRBV30,-,-,TGTGCCTGGAGTGTATCGTCCCGGTCTTACCTGACGACCTACGAGCAGTACTTC,CAWSVSSRSYLTTYEQYF
TRBJ1-5,TRBV19,-,-,TGTGCCAGTAGCTACTTTGGTCAGCCCCAGCATTTT,CASSYFGQPQHF
TRBJ1-3,TRBV6-5,once,-,TGTGCCAGCAGTTACACCCGGGCACTCTATGGAAACACCATATATTTT,CASSYTRALYGNTIYF
TRBJ1-1,TRBV7-9,-,-,TGTGCCAGCAGCTTAAGTTGGGGAAACACTGAAGCTTTCTTT,CASSLSWGNTEAFF
TRBJ2-7,TRBV18,few,TRBD2,TGTGCCAGCTCACCCAGGACTAGCGGGAGTTACGAGCAGTACTTC,CASSPRTSGSYEQYF
TRBJ2-7,TRBV21-1,-,-,TGTGCCAGCAGCAAACGGGGGGGTAGGAGCGGGAGTGGTAACGAGCAGTACTTC,CASSKRGGRSGSGNEQYF
TRBJ1-2,TRBV19,-,-,TGTGCCAGTAGTATGGTCAGGGACGATGGCTACACCTTC,CASSMVRDDGYTF
TRBJ1-1,TRBV5-1,-,TRBD1,TGCGCCAGCAGCATGGGACAGGAGAACACTGAAGCTTTCTTT,CASSMGQENTEAFF
TRBJ1-4,TRBV18,few,TRBD1,TGTGCCAGCTCACCAGGCGGGACAGGGGACGAAAAACTGTTTTTT,CASSPGGTGDEKLFF
TRBJ2-2,TRBV5-1,-,-,TGCGCCAGCAGCCCTACTCCGGGACAAAGCACCGGGGAGCTGTTTTTT,CASSPTPGQSTGELFF
TRBJ2-3,TRBV5-8,-,-,TGTGCCAGCAGCTTGGTCCTAGTTCCAGATACGCAGTATTTT,CASSLVLVPDTQYF
TRBJ2-7,TRBV11-1,-,-,TGTGCCAGCAGCTGGCAGAGGGACAAGCAGTACTTC,CASSWQRDKQYF
TRBJ2-1,TRBV30,-,TRBD2,TGTGCCTGGAGGGAGGGACTAGTCTCTTGGAGCGGATACAATGAGCAGTTCTTC,CAWREGLVSWSGYNEQFF
TRBJ1-2,TRBV28,-,TRBD1,TGTGCCAGCAGTTTACAGGGGGCAGATGGCTACACCTTC,CASSLQGADGYTF
TRBJ2-7,TRBV4-1,-,TRBD1,TGCGCCAGCAGCCAGCAGGACAGGGACTACGAGCAGTACTTC,CASSQQDRDYEQYF
TRBJ2-5,TRBV4-1,-,TRBD2,TGCGCCAGCAGCCCTTATGAATGGTCCGAACTAGCGGGAGGTCAAGAGACCCAGTACTTC,CASSPYEWSELAGGQETQYF
TRBJ2-7,TRBV4-2,-,-,TGTGCCAGCAGCCAAGTTTTAAGCGAGTCCTACGAGCAGTACTTC,CASSQVLSESYEQYF
TRBJ2-2,TRBV19,-,-,TGCGGGGCGAGGGTCATTTTTGCGTCCACCGGGGAGCTGTTTTTT,CGARVIFASTGELFF
TRBJ1-2,TRBV5-1,-,-,TGCGCCAGCAGCTTGGGGGTCGGGCCTAACTATGGCTACACCTTC,CASSLGVGPNYGYTF
TRBJ2-2,TRBV5-1,-,-,TGCGCCAGCAGCTTGCAAGGACAGTTAAACACCGGGGAGCTGTTTTTT,CASSLQGQLNTGELFF
TRBJ1-1,TRBV27,few,-,TGTGCCAGCAGTTCCCTGAAGACAATTAACACTGAAGCTTTCTTT,CASSSLKTINTEAFF
TRBJ2-7,TRBV5-1,-,-,TGCGCCAGCAGCCCCCTGGACGGTGGGGTCTACGAGCAGTACTTC,CASSPLDGGVYEQYF
TRBJ2-7,TRBV6-5,-,-,TGTGCCAGCAGGGGGGAAAACAGACGGCAGTACTTC,CASRGENRRQYF
TRBJ1-1,TRBV2,-,-,TGTGCCAGCAGTGACAGGGCGGCTGCCGCTTTCTTT,CASSDRAAAAFF
TRBJ2-7,TRBV4-1,few,TRBD1,TGCGCCAGCAGGCAACAGGGGTCCGGCTACGAGCAGTACTTC,CASRQQGSGYEQYF
TRBJ2-3,TRBV5-1,-,TRBD2,TGCGCCAGCAGCTCTCCGACTAGCGGGAGGGCCGGAGATACGCAGTATTTT,CASSSPTSGRAGDTQYF
TRBJ1-1,TRBV5-1,-,-,TGCGCCAGCAGCACGTGGGGTGGGAACACTGAAGCTTTCTTT,CASSTWGGNTEAFF
TRBJ2-7,TRBV7-6,-,-,TGTGCCAGCAGCTTACGGCCGGGACAAGAGGACGAGCAGTACTTC,CASSLRPGQEDEQYF
TRBJ2-1,TRBV7-2,-,TRBD2,TGTGCCAGCAGCTTGGTCGGAGCGGGAGACGTCAATGAGCAGTTCTTC,CASSLVGAGDVNEQFF
TRBJ2-5,TRBV7-9,-,TRBD2,TGTGCCAGCAGCTTAGAGGTAGGGACTAGCATCCGAGAGACCCAGTACTTC,CASSLEVGTSIRETQYF
TRBJ2-5,TRBV6-5,-,TRBD2,TGTGCCAGCAGTTACGAGGGACTACCTCAAGAGACCCAGTACTTC,CASSYEGLPQETQYF
TRBJ2-1,TRBV7-3,-,TRBD2,TGTGCCAGCAGCATGACTAGCGGGAGTTTAAATGAGCAGTTCTTC,CASSMTSGSLNEQFF
TRBJ1-6,TRBV6-5,-,-,TGTGCCAGCAAGGGGGGGCCCAATAATTCACCCCTCCACTTT,CASKGGPNNSPLHF
TRBJ2-1,TRBV14,once,TRBD2,TGTGCCAGCAGCCGCTGGACTAGCGGAGTATACAATGAGCAGTTCTTC,CASSRWTSGVYNEQFF
TRBJ1-1,TRBV5-1,-,-,TGCGCCAGCAGCTTGGGACAGAGGAACACTGAAGCTTTCTTT,CASSLGQRNTEAFF
TRBJ1-5,TRBV4-1,-,-,TGCGCCAGCAGCCAAGTGAGGTTCTCGGGGAACAATCAGCCCCAGCATTTT,CASSQVRFSGNNQPQHF
TRBJ2-1,TRBV2,-,-,TGTGCCAGCAGTGCCAGGCTAGATTTGACTGAGCAGTTCTTC,CASSARLDLTEQFF
TRBJ2-1,TRBV7-3,-,-,TGTGCCGGGAAGGGGGATGACCCCAATGAGCAGTTCTTC,CAGKGDDPNEQFF
TRBJ2-7,TRBV9,many,TRBD2,TGTGCCAGCAGCGCAGCGGGAGTCCCCTACGAGCAGTACTTC,CASSAAGVPYEQYF
TRBJ2-3,TRBV10-1,-,TRBD2,TGCGCCAGCAGTGATAGACTAGCGGGATCGGATACGCAGTATTTT,CASSDRLAGSDTQYF
TRBJ2-7,TRBV28,once,TRBD2,TGTGCCAGCAGTTTACAAGGTGGGCGGGAGGAGTACTTC,CASSLQGGREEYF
TRBJ2-7,TRBV11-3,-,TRBD2,TGTGCCAGCAGCTTAGGTGGTACTAGCGTTCAAGCACTCGAGCAGTACTTC,CASSLGGTSVQALEQYF
TRBJ2-2,TRBV7-8,-,-,TGTGCCAGCACCCCGTCCCCGAACACCGGGGAGCTGTTTTTT,CASTPSPNTGELFF
TRBJ2-7,TRBV28,-,-,TGTGCCAGCAGTGTACTGGGGGTGTCCCACGAGCAGTACTTC,CASSVLGVSHEQYF
TRBJ2-4,TRBV7-2,few,TRBD2,TGTGCCAGCAGCTTCCCTAGCGGGAGGTGGGCGGCCAAAAACATTCAGTACTTC,CASSFPSGRWAAKNIQYF
TRBJ2-2,TRBV10-3,-,-,TGTGCCATCGGGGAGGCCCCTGACACCGGGGAGCTGTTTTTT,CAIGEAPDTGELFF
TRBJ2-2,TRBV9,-,-,TGTGCCAGCAGCGTAGGGGTTAGCGAGGCCACCGGGGAGCTGTTTTTT,CASSVGVSEATGELFF
TRBJ2-1,TRBV19,-,TRBD2,TGTGCCAGTAGTGAGGGACTAGGGGGAGCCTCCGTGTTCTTC,CASSEGLGGASVFF
TRBJ2-7,TRBV7-9,once,TRBD2,TGTGCCAGCAGCCCGTTAGCGGGAGGTCCCTACGAGCAGTACTTC,CASSPLAGGPYEQYF
TRBJ2-3,TRBV6-1,-,-,TGTGCCAGCAGGGACGCTGGCACAGATACGCAGTATTTT,CASRDAGTDTQYF
TRBJ2-2,TRBV19,few,-,TGTGCCAGTAGTAGGGGGAGAGGGAACACCGGGGAGCTGTTTTTT,CASSRGRGNTGELFF
TRBJ2-1,TRBV5-1,-,TRBD2,TGCGCCAGCAGCTTGGGAGGGAGGGCCGGGGATGAGCAGTTCTTC,CASSLGGRAGDEQFF
TRBJ1-1,TRBV10-2,-,TRBD1,TGCGCCAGCAGTGAGTCGAGGACAGGGGACACTGAAGCTTTCTTT,CASSESRTGDTEAFF